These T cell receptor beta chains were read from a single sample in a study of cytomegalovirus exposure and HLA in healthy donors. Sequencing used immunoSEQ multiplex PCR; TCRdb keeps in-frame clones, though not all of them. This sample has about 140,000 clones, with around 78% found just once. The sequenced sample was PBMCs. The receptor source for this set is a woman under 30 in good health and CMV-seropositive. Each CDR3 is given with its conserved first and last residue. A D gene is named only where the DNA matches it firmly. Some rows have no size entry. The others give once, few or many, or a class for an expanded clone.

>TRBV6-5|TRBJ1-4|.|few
CASRGGGGRREKLFF
TGTGCCAGCAGAGGGGGAGGGGGTCGTCGTGAAAAACTGTTTTTT
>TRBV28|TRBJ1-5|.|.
CASSSHEGHSNQPQHF
TGTGCCAGCAGTTCCCATGAGGGCCATAGCAATCAGCCCCAGCATTTT
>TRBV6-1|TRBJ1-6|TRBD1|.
CASSSGQGFSPLHF
TGTGCCAGCAGCTCGGGACAGGGTTTTTCACCCCTCCACTTT
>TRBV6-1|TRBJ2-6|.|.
CASSEQGTGANVLTF
TGTGCCAGCAGTGAACAGGGGACTGGGGCCAACGTCCTGACTTTC
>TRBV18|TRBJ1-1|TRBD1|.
CASSPDRTNTEAFF
TGTGCCAGCTCACCGGACAGGACGAACACTGAAGCTTTCTTT
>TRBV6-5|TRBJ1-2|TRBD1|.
CASSQPGQGNYGYTF
TGTGCCAGCAGTCAACCGGGACAGGGGAACTATGGCTACACCTTC
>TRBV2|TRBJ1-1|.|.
CASLPTALNTEAFF
TGTGCCAGCCTGCCGACAGCCCTGAACACTGAAGCTTTCTTT
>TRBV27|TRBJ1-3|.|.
CASSRGISGNTIYF
TGTGCCAGCAGTCGGGGTATCTCTGGAAACACCATATATTTT
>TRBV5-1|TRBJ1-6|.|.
CASSPGSSSYNSPLHF
TGCGCCAGCAGCCCCGGGTCGAGCTCCTATAATTCACCCCTCCACTTT
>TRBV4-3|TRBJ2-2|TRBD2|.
CASSPRSGGGANTGELFF
TGCGCCAGCAGCCCCCGAAGTGGCGGGGGGGCGAACACCGGGGAGCTGTTTTTT
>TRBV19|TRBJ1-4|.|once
CASSGFREKLFF
TGTGCCAGTTCGGGATTTCGAGAAAAACTGTTTTTT
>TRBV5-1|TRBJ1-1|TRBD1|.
CASSEGQVRTEAFF
TGCGCCAGCAGCGAGGGACAGGTGAGGACTGAAGCTTTCTTT
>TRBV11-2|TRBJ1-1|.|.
CASSPTAGNTEAFF
TGTGCCAGCAGCCCTACCGCAGGGAACACTGAAGCTTTCTTT
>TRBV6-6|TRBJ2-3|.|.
CASSFQGTGTDTQYF
TGTGCCAGCAGTTTCCAGGGTACGGGCACAGATACGCAGTATTTT
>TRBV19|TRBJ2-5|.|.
CASSMSPLRVGRETQYF
TGTGCCAGTAGTATGTCCCCCCTCAGGGTGGGTCGAGAGACCCAGTACTTC
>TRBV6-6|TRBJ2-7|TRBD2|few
CASSYSSGGPYEQYF
TGTGCCAGCAGCTACTCTAGCGGGGGGCCCTACGAGCAGTACTTC
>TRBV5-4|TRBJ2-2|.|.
CASSRGTDWGTGELFF
TGTGCCAGCAGCCGAGGTACGGACTGGGGCACCGGGGAGCTGTTTTTT
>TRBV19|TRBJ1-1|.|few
CASSHRVLGTEAFF
TGTGCCAGTAGCCACAGGGTCCTGGGGACTGAAGCTTTCTTT
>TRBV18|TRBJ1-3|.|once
CASSPTVSYLGNTIYF
TGTGCCAGCTCACCGACTGTATCTTACCTCGGAAACACCATATATTTT
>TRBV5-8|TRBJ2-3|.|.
CASSLSGADTQYF
TGTGCCAGCAGCTTGTCAGGGGCAGATACGCAGTATTTT
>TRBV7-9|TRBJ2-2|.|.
CASSSLQYTGELFF
TGTGCCAGCAGCTCGTTGCAGTACACCGGGGAGCTGTTTTTT
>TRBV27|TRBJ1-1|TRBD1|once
CASSPLTGVNTEAFF
TGTGCCAGCAGTCCCTTGACAGGGGTAAACACTGAAGCTTTCTTT
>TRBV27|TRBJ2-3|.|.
CASRRQGVLDTQYF
TGTGCCAGCCGCAGGCAGGGTGTATTAGATACGCAGTATTTT
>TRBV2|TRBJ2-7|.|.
CASSEGGGRQYF
TGTGCCAGCAGTGAAGGGGGGGGGCGACAGTACTTC
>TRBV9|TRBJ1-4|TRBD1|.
CASSAGTGVSREKLFF
TGTGCCAGCAGCGCCGGGACAGGGGTATCAAGGGAAAAACTGTTTTTT
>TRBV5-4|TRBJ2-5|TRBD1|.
CASSFDRGQETQYF
TGTGCCAGCAGCTTTGACAGGGGTCAAGAGACCCAGTACTTC
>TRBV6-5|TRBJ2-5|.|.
CASKSRDQETQYF
TGTGCCAGCAAAAGCAGGGACCAAGAGACCCAGTACTTC
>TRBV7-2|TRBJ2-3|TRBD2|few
CASSGGRSGGVGTDTQYF
TGTGCCAGCAGCGGCGGGAGAAGCGGGGGTGTGGGCACAGATACGCAGTATTTT
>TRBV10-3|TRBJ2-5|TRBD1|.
CAIKGGGQGDQETQYF
TGTGCCATCAAGGGAGGAGGACAGGGCGACCAAGAGACCCAGTACTTC
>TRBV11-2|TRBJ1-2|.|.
CASSSPRGYGYTF
TGTGCCAGCAGCTCCCCCCGGGGCTATGGCTACACCTTC
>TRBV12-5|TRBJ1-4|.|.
CASGFVWTRTEKLFF
TGTGCTAGTGGTTTTGTATGGACACGTACGGAAAAACTGTTTTTT
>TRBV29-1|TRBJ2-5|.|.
CSVASGIETQYF
TGCAGCGTTGCATCAGGGATAGAGACCCAGTACTTC
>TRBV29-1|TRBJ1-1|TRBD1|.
CSATGGGRKATEAFF
TGCAGCGCCACAGGGGGAGGCAGGAAAGCCACTGAAGCTTTCTTT
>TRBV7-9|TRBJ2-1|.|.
CASTPRGNYNEQFF
TGTGCCAGCACCCCCCGAGGCAACTACAATGAGCAGTTCTTC
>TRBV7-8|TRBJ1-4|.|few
CASSPDLSWEKLFF
TGTGCCAGCAGCCCTGATTTGAGTTGGGAAAAACTGTTTTTT
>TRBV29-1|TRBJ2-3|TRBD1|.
CSVEPGTGADTQYF
TGCAGCGTTGAGCCCGGGACAGGGGCAGATACGCAGTATTTT
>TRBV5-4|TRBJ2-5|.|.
CASSRPGEETQYF
TGTGCCAGCAGCCGACCAGGGGAAGAGACCCAGTACTTC
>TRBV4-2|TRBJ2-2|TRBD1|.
CASRGQTNTGELFF
TGTGCCAGCAGGGGACAGACGAACACCGGGGAGCTGTTTTTT
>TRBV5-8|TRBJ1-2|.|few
CASSRRVGTLGDYGYTF
TGTGCCAGCAGCCGGAGGGTCGGGACTCTTGGGGACTATGGCTACACCTTC
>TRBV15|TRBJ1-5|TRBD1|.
CATSGWGQGDQPQHF
TGTGCCACCAGCGGGTGGGGACAGGGGGATCAGCCCCAGCATTTT
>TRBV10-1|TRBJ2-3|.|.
CASSEARSSADTQYF
TGCGCCAGCAGTGAGGCTAGGAGTAGTGCAGATACGCAGTATTTT
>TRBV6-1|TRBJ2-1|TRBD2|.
CASTRGAGGTNEQFF
TGTGCCAGCACCCGAGGGGCGGGGGGCACCAATGAGCAGTTCTTC
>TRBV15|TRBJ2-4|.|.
CATSSPRDANIQYF
TGTGCCACCAGCAGCCCCCGGGATGCAAACATTCAGTACTTC
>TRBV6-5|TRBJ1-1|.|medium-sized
CASTEGGTEAFF
TGTGCCAGCACGGAAGGGGGCACTGAAGCTTTCTTT
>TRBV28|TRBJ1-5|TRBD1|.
CASLRGQGRSQPQHF
TGTGCCAGCCTTCGGGGACAGGGTCGTTCTCAGCCCCAGCATTTT
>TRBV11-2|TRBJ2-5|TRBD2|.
CASSFLGLAGAQQETQYF
TGTGCCAGCAGCTTTTTGGGTCTAGCGGGGGCCCAGCAAGAGACCCAGTACTTC
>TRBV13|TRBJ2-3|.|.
CASSLVPTSTDTQYF
TGTGCCAGCAGCTTAGTCCCAACTAGCACAGATACGCAGTATTTT
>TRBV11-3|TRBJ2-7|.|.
CASSDGHSPYEQYF
TGTGCCAGCAGCGACGGACACTCTCCCTACGAGCAGTACTTC
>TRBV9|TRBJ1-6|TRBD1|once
CASSTGTGNPSPLHF
TGTGCCAGCAGCACCGGGACAGGGAATCCCTCACCCCTCCACTTT
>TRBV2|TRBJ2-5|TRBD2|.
CASSGGLAGGWETQYF
TGTGCCAGCAGTGGGGGACTAGCGGGGGGGTGGGAGACCCAGTACTTC
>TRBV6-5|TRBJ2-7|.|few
CASSSDSLGYEQYF
TGTGCCAGCAGTTCCGACAGCCTAGGGTACGAGCAGTACTTC
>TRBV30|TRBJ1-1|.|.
CAWYQGLLNTEAFF
TGTGCCTGGTATCAGGGACTTCTAAACACTGAAGCTTTCTTT
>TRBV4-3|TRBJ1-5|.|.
CASSQDLAGNQPQHF
TGCGCCAGCAGCCAAGATCTAGCAGGCAATCAGCCCCAGCATTTT
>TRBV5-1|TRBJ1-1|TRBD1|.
CASSSDRDSEAFF
TGCGCCAGCAGCTCAGACAGGGACAGTGAAGCTTTCTTT
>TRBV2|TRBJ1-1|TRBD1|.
CASHRGQLNTEAFF
TGTGCCAGCCACAGGGGGCAGCTAAACACTGAAGCTTTCTTT
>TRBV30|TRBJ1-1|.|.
CAWGGGRPAFF
TGTGCCTGGGGGGGCGGTCGGCCCGCTTTCTTT
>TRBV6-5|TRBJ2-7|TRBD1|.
CASSYSPGQGADEQYF
TGTGCCAGCAGTTACTCCCCCGGACAGGGGGCCGACGAGCAGTACTTC
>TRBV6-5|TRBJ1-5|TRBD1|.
CASSPQGARDQPQHF
TGTGCCAGCAGCCCACAGGGGGCCAGGGATCAGCCCCAGCATTTT
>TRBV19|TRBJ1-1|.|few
CASRGQGFDEDTEAFF
TGTGCCAGTAGGGGGCAGGGTTTTGATGAGGACACTGAAGCTTTCTTT
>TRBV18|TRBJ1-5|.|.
CASSSEIGTAQPQHF
TGTGCCAGCTCATCGGAGATAGGGACTGCCCAGCCCCAGCATTTT